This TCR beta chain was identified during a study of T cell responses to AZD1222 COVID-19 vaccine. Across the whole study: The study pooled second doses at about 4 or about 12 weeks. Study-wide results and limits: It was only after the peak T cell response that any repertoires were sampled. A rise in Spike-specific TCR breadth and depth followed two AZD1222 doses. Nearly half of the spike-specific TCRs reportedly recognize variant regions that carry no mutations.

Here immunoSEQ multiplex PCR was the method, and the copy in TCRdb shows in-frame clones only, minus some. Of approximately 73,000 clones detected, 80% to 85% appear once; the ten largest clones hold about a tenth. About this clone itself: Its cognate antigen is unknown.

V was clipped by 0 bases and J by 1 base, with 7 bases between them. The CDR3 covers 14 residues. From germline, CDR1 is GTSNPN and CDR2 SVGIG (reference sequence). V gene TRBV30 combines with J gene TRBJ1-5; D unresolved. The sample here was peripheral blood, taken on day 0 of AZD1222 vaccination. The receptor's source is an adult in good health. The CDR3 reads CAWSVLNSNQPQHF. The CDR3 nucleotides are TGTGCCTGGAGTGTACTAAACAGCAATCAGCCCCAGCATTTT.